The source of this T cell receptor beta chain is a study of blood T cells in healthy people across ages. Combining a sample-barcoded 5' primer with a J-beta primer mix, a second PCR ran for 7 to 11 cycles. TCRdb called the 5' RACE reads again in MiXCR, with one record for every CDR3 protein. The profile shows about 2 million distinct CDR3 sequences, 49% of them singletons. The table lists this clonotype with a few counts. The CDR3 has 16 residues. V shed 4 bases and J 0 bases; nucleotides not matched to a gene: 8. Germline V gene sequence: CDR1 SGHTA, CDR2 FQGNSA. This receptor was taken from a woman aged 40 to 55 in good health. V and J are TRBV7-2 and TRBJ2-7, with TRBD2 identical over 8 bases. The specimen was blood. The CDR3 spells CASSWWVAGSSYEQYF. CDR3 coding DNA: TGTGCCAGCAGCTGGTGGGTAGCGGGGAGCTCCTACGAGCAGTACTTC.